The 18 T cell receptor beta chains below were found in one sample sequenced in a study of cytomegalovirus exposure and HLA in healthy donors. With 60 Vbeta and 13 Jbeta primers, the PCR was carried out. Generated by immunoSEQ multiplex PCR, the TCRdb table keeps only in-frame clones and is missing some. The sample holds about 110,000 clones; approximately 80% are singletons and the top ten take less than 7.5%. The material sequenced was PBMCs. Every receptor here comes from a man aged 25 to 45 in good health and CMV-seropositive.

This chain uses TRBV5-1 with TRBJ2-2; D might be TRBD2 (6 bases). This CDR3 has 14 amino acids. Germline values: CDR1 SGHRS, CDR2 YFSETQ. Trimming took 0 bases from V and 7 from J, leaving 10 bases between them. The CDR3 protein is CASSLAGGDGELFF. DNA for the CDR3: TGCGCCAGCAGCTTGGCCGGAGGGGACGGGGAGCTGTTTTTT.

The rearrangement uses TRBV25-1 and TRBJ2-4; 9 nucleotides match TRBD1. Germline CDR1 MGHDK, CDR2 SYGVNS. The CDR3 has 16 amino acids. The V segment lost 4 bases and the J segment 0 bases; nucleotides outside the gene matches: 4. The CDR3 DNA sequence: TGTGCCAGCAGTGGCCGGACAGGGGTAGCCAAAAACATTCAGTACTTC. It yields the protein CASSGRTGVAKNIQYF.

The chain is built from TRBV7-8 and TRBJ1-5; D is possibly TRBD1 (5 bases). Germline-derived CDR1 and CDR2 are SGHVS and FQNEAQ. This CDR3 contains 16 residues. V gave up 1 base and J gave up 6 bases, with 16 bases separating them. CDR3 in amino acids: CASSLEGRGSFQPQHF. As DNA, the CDR3 is TGTGCCAGCAGCTTAGAGGGTCGGGGGAGTTTTCAGCCCCAGCATTTT.

The chain recombines TRBV7-8 with TRBJ1-3; D gene uncertain. The CDR3 covers 13 residues. The V gene's germline CDR1 is SGHVS and CDR2 FQNEAQ. Between the trimmed V and J ends, which lost 8 bases and 0 bases, there was a span of 8 bases. The CDR3 nucleotides are TGTGCCAGCGGAGATCCCTCTGGAAACACCATATATTTT. Protein sequence: CASGDPSGNTIYF.

The gene calls are TRBV7-3 and TRBJ2-2; 7 bases match TRBD2. The germline gives CDR1 SGHTA, CDR2 FQGTGA. The CDR3 is made up of 17 amino acids. V shed 5 bases and J 5 bases; nucleotides not matched to a gene: 14. The CDR3: CASSPRRSGDGTGELFF. CDR3 nucleotides: TGTGCCAGCAGCCCCCGGAGGAGCGGGGATGGGACCGGGGAGCTGTTTTTT.

On this clone: Distinct nucleotide sequences in the sample also encode this CDR3. The chain has TRBV27 and TRBJ1-4; 10 bases align to TRBD1. The CDR3 runs 15 residues. The V and J ends lost 9 bases and 7 bases, in that order; junction bases with no gene match: 11. The germline CDR1 and CDR2 sequences are MNHEY and SMNVEV (reference sequence). CDR3 DNA: TGTGCCAGTAGCCTTACCTGGGACAGGGGTGAAAAACTGTTTTTT. As protein: CASSLTWDRGEKLFF.

The chain uses TRBV4-3 and TRBJ1-4, with D unresolved. This CDR3 is 15 amino acids long. Germline CDR1 LGHNA, CDR2 YSLEER. Trimming removed 0 bases at V and 8 bases at J, with 13 bases between. CDR3 bases: TGCGCCAGCAGCCAAGATTACCGAGGGCAAGAAAAACTGTTTTTT. It translates to CASSQDYRGQEKLFF.

This clone was seen a few times. This chain joins TRBV18 and TRBJ1-6; D unresolved. Germline V lookup: CDR1 KGHSH, CDR2 LQKENI. V lost 4 bases and J 5 bases, leaving 15 bases between the germline ends. The CDR3 length is 16 residues. CDR3 sequence reads: CASSRTAGPNNSPLHF. The DNA of the CDR3 is TGTGCCAGCTCACGTACTGCGGGCCCAAATAATTCACCCCTCCACTTT.

The gene calls are TRBV27 and TRBJ2-7; 9 bases match TRBD1. The CDR3 spans 15 residues. With 5 bases clipped from V and 2 bases from J, the junction kept 7 bases outside the gene matches. The V gene's germline CDR1 is MNHEY and CDR2 SMNVEV (reference sequence). The CDR3 region is CASSPVDRGTYEQYF. Here the CDR3 DNA reads TGTGCCAGCAGTCCCGTGGACAGGGGCACCTACGAGCAGTACTTC.

A few counts support this clone. The chain uses TRBV4-2 and TRBJ1-2; the D gene is possibly TRBD1 (6 bases). The germline CDR1 and CDR2 sequences are LGHNA and YNFKEQ. Trimming cost V 5 bases and J 7 bases, with 17 bases left between them. The CDR3 sequence is 14 residues long. DNA of the CDR3: TGTGCCAGCAGCTCCGTAACAGGGATAGGTGGCTACACCTTC. It encodes CASSSVTGIGGYTF.

This chain connects TRBV27 to TRBJ1-5; 8 bases match TRBD1. In germline, CDR1 is MNHEY, CDR2 SMNVEV (reference sequence). Trimming at V came to 6 bases and at J to 0 bases, leaving 16 bases not matched to a gene. This CDR3 comprises 19 residues. The CDR3 nucleotides read TGTGCCAGCAGAGACTATGGAGGGACAGGAGACCTTAGCAATCAGCCCCAGCATTTT. Protein sequence: CASRDYGGTGDLSNQPQHF.

V is TRBV7-2 and J is TRBJ2-7, with 7 bases that match TRBD2. The CDR3 runs to 16 residues. The germline V gene encodes CDR1 SGHTA and CDR2 FQGNSA. Trimming at V came to 2 bases and at J to 2 bases, leaving 9 bases not matched to a gene. The CDR3: CASSLRVTSGAYEQYF. The CDR3 DNA reads TGTGCCAGCAGCTTAAGGGTAACCAGCGGGGCCTACGAGCAGTACTTC.

The chain couples TRBV28 to TRBJ1-1; 9 bases agree with TRBD1. V was pared by 6 bases and J by 6 bases, with 5 bases of the junction left unmatched. The CDR3 sequence is 13 residues long. Germline loops: CDR1 MDHEN, CDR2 SYDVKM. DNA for the CDR3: TGTGCCAGCAGCGACAGGGGGAGTTCTGAAGCTTTCTTT. This sequence encodes CASSDRGSSEAFF.

This chain uses TRBV10-3 with TRBJ2-1; the match to TRBD2 covers 12 bases. The V gene's germline CDR1 is ENHRY and CDR2 SYGVKD. The ends lost 3 bases at V and 8 bases at J; junction bases unmatched: 11. This CDR3 region has 17 residues. The CDR3 DNA reads TGTGCCATCAGTGAAAGGGCGACTAGCGGGGGACCCCATGAGCAGTTCTTC. This gives the protein CAISERATSGGPHEQFF.

V and J are TRBV5-1 and TRBJ2-7; 9 bases align to TRBD2. V lost 4 bases to trimming and J lost 3 bases; unmatched junction nucleotides: 8. The CDR3 spans 15 residues. Germline CDR1 reads SGHRS; CDR2 reads YFSETQ. CDR3 nucleotide sequence: TGCGCCAGCAGCAAAATAGCGGGAGAGGACTACGAGCAGTACTTC. It specifies CASSKIAGEDYEQYF.

CDR3 in amino acids: CASSPGQGALEAFF. CDR3 DNA: TGCGCCAGCAGCCCGGGACAGGGGGCCCTTGAAGCTTTCTTT. The gene calls are TRBV10-1 and TRBJ1-1; TRBD1 matches at 12 bases. CDR1 and CDR2 (germline): WNHNN, SYGVQD (reference sequence). V dropped 6 bases and J dropped 7; count of bases not matched to a gene: 6. The CDR3 runs to 14 residues.

The chain has TRBV11-3 and TRBJ2-5, with a tentative D call TRBD2 (7 bases). CDR1 and CDR2 from the germline V gene are SGHNT and YENEEA. V gave up 1 base and J gave up 4 bases, with 13 bases separating them. This CDR3 has 15 amino acids. CDR3 sequence reads: CASSLGGLAAETQYF. The CDR3 nucleotides are TGTGCCAGCAGCTTAGGGGGGCTAGCGGCAGAGACCCAGTACTTC.

The rearrangement links TRBV10-3 to TRBJ1-2; D remains ambiguous. Germline V gene data show CDR1 as ENHRY and CDR2 as SYGVKD. The CDR3 has 13 amino acids. V was shortened by 0 bases and J by 1 base, with 3 bases between the two germline ends. CDR3 loop: CAISESNNYGYTF. CDR3 DNA: TGTGCCATCAGTGAGTCCAATAACTATGGCTACACCTTC.